This record looks at one TCR beta chain sequence and its context. Original handling: By means of reference gene primer amplification, nucleated cell counts were estimated. Method: immunoSEQ multiplex PCR; TCRdb's copy keeps in-frame clones and lacks some. V and J calls and clone size come straight from that table; D and trimming were deduced from the DNA. The table includes approximately 380,000 clones, 91% detected once. The CDR3 is made up of 16 amino acids. The V gene end was trimmed by 0 bases and the J gene end by 6 bases; junction bases not matched to a gene: 8. Germline V lookup: CDR1 LNHNV, CDR2 YYDKDF (reference sequence). This sample was taken from a study of blood T cell repertoires in COVID-19. The overall study: Acute-phase and convalescent COVID-19 samples originated in the United States, Italy and Spain.

The source material was PBMCs or T cells enriched from blood (not recorded which). This chain links TRBV15 with TRBJ2-1; 7 bases are a match to TRBD1. The clonotype comes from a middle-aged woman who had been exposed to COVID-19. CDR3 protein: CATSRDPGQSFNEQFF. For the CDR3, the DNA is TGTGCCACCAGCAGAGATCCGGGACAGAGCTTCAATGAGCAGTTCTTC.